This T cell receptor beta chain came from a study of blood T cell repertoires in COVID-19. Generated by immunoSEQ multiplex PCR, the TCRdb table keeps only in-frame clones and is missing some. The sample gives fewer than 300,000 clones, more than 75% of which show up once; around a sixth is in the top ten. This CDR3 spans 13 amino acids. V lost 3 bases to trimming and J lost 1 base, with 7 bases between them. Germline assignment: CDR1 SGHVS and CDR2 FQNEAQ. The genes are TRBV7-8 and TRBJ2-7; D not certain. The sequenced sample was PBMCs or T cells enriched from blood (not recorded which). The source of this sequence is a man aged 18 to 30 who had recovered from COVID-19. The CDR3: CASSFELSYEQYF. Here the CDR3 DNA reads TGTGCCAGCAGCTTTGAACTTTCCTACGAGCAGTACTTC.